This is a list of T cell receptor beta chains from one sample in a study of chemoradiotherapy in HPV16-positive cancers. Data came from immunoSEQ multiplex PCR; TCRdb stores just in-frame clones and leaves some out. Found here are about 15,000 clones, approximately 91% of them singletons; the top ten hold around 2.9%. The material was blood, obtained from a patient who underwent chemoradiotherapy. Receptor source: a human donor with HPV-associated anogenital cancer. The CDR3 runs from the conserved cysteine through the conserved F or W. A D gene is named only where the DNA matches it firmly. Clone size is shown for a subset of rows, as once, few, many or a class of expanded clone.

. | . | TRBJ2-2 | TRBV5-1 | CASSLAGDWSGTGELFF | TGCGCCAGCAGCTTGGCAGGGGATTGGTCGGGAACCGGGGAGCTGTTTTTT
TRBD1 | . | TRBJ2-5 | TRBV7-8 | CASSLGGQGWETQYF | TGTGCCAGCAGCTTAGGTGGACAGGGGTGGGAGACCCAGTACTTC
. | . | TRBJ2-1 | TRBV18 | CASSPHANEQFF | TGTGCCAGCTCACCCCACGCCAATGAGCAGTTCTTC
TRBD1 | . | TRBJ2-7 | TRBV18 | CASSPPVLQGSHEQYF | TGTGCCAGCTCACCCCCGGTTTTACAGGGGAGCCACGAGCAGTACTTC
. | once | TRBJ2-3 | TRBV11-3 | CASSSRGGDTQYF | TGTGCCAGCAGCTCGAGGGGTGGAGATACGCAGTATTTT
. | . | TRBJ1-2 | TRBV7-8 | CASSLADSWDGYTF | TGTGCCAGCAGCTTAGCAGACTCTTGGGATGGCTACACCTTC
TRBD1 | . | TRBJ2-1 | TRBV4-1 | CASSQGAGGNNEQFF | TGCGCCAGCAGCCAGGGGGCAGGGGGAAACAATGAGCAGTTCTTC
TRBD1 | once | TRBJ2-7 | TRBV30 | CASQGQDYEQYF | TGTGCCAGCCAGGGACAGGATTACGAGCAGTACTTC
. | . | TRBJ2-5 | TRBV11-2 | CASSLGVETQYF | TGTGCCAGCAGCTTAGGGGTCGAGACCCAGTACTTC
TRBD1 | . | TRBJ2-5 | TRBV18 | CASSPQGQVRETQYF | TGTGCCAGCTCACCACAGGGACAGGTGCGGGAGACCCAGTACTTC
TRBD2 | . | TRBJ2-3 | TRBV4-1 | CASSQVSTSGGKIDTQYF | TGCGCCAGCAGCCAAGTCTCGACTAGCGGGGGGAAAATAGATACGCAGTATTTT
. | . | TRBJ2-2 | TRBV5-1 | CASSSDRNTGELFF | TGCGCCAGCAGCTCGGACAGAAACACCGGGGAGCTGTTTTTT
. | . | TRBJ1-1 | TRBV5-5 | CASSPGVSNTEAFF | TGTGCCAGCAGCCCGGGAGTCTCTAACACTGAAGCTTTCTTT
. | . | TRBJ2-1 | TRBV9 | CASSAGTYNEQFF | TGTGCCAGCAGCGCAGGGACGTACAATGAGCAGTTCTTC
. | . | TRBJ1-2 | TRBV27 | CASSLFAGTYGYTF | TGTGCCAGCAGTTTATTTGCAGGGACCTATGGCTACACCTTC
. | . | TRBJ1-6 | TRBV30 | CAWSGGGSSYNSPLHF | TGTGCCTGGAGCGGAGGCGGTAGCTCCTATAATTCACCCCTCCACTTT
. | once | TRBJ2-4 | TRBV25-1 | CASSEYRIQYF | TGTGCCAGCAGTGAATACCGAATTCAGTACTTC
. | . | TRBJ1-1 | TRBV29-1 | CSAPGPHGTEAFF | TGCAGCGCTCCGGGCCCCCACGGCACTGAAGCTTTCTTT
. | once | TRBJ2-7 | TRBV15 | CATRRVGRVSSSYEQYF | TGTGCCACCAGAAGAGTGGGACGGGTGTCGAGCTCCTACGAGCAGTACTTC
. | . | TRBJ1-2 | TRBV6-6 | CASSTQGREGNYGYTF | TGTGCCAGCAGTACCCAGGGGAGGGAGGGGAACTATGGCTACACCTTC
. | . | TRBJ2-7 | TRBV28 | CASISRENYEQYF | TGTGCCAGCATATCCCGTGAAAACTACGAGCAGTACTTC
. | . | TRBJ1-2 | TRBV18 | CASSPRGREYYGYTF | TGTGCCAGCTCACCGAGGGGAAGGGAGTACTATGGCTACACCTTC
TRBD1 | . | TRBJ1-6 | TRBV7-9 | CASSSPGGTNSPLHF | TGTGCCAGCAGCTCCCCAGGGGGAACTAATTCACCCCTCCACTTT
. | once | TRBJ1-1 | TRBV5-1 | CASSLERRENTEAFF | TGCGCCAGCAGCTTGGAGCGAAGGGAAAACACTGAAGCTTTCTTT
TRBD1 | once | TRBJ1-5 | TRBV7-9 | CASSLGGTGRNQPQHF | TGTGCCAGCAGCTTAGGAGGGACAGGGCGAAATCAGCCCCAGCATTTT
. | . | TRBJ1-1 | TRBV7-9 | CASSLVGVNTEAFF | TGTGCCAGCAGCTTAGTAGGGGTGAACACTGAAGCTTTCTTT
. | . | TRBJ2-3 | TRBV11-2 | CASTPSDGYWDTQYF | TGTGCCAGCACCCCCTCAGATGGTTACTGGGATACGCAGTATTTT
. | . | TRBJ2-5 | TRBV7-8 | CASFRDSETQYF | TGTGCCAGCTTCCGGGACTCGGAGACCCAGTACTTC
. | . | TRBJ1-5 | TRBV25-1 | CASQGAGGPPNQPQHF | TGTGCCAGCCAAGGAGCAGGTGGACCCCCCAATCAGCCCCAGCATTTT
TRBD1 | . | TRBJ1-3 | TRBV9 | CASSATIGTGGNTIYF | TGTGCCAGCAGCGCCACAATCGGGACAGGGGGAAACACCATATATTTT
. | . | TRBJ1-2 | TRBV28 | CASSFGARAIGGYTF | TGTGCCAGCAGTTTCGGGGCACGCGCCATAGGTGGCTACACCTTC
. | . | TRBJ2-3 | TRBV7-3 | CASSFVGGKTDTQYF | TGTGCCAGCAGCTTCGTGGGGGGTAAGACAGATACGCAGTATTTT
. | . | TRBJ2-5 | TRBV10-2 | CASSERAGNRQETQYF | TGCGCCAGCAGTGAAAGGGCAGGGAACCGGCAAGAGACCCAGTACTTC
. | . | TRBJ1-3 | TRBV30 | CAWVAHGRRAGNTIYF | TGTGCCTGGGTGGCTCACGGAAGAAGAGCCGGAAACACCATATATTTT
. | . | TRBJ1-5 | TRBV6-6 | CASSYADRLNQPQHF | TGTGCCAGCAGTTACGCTGACAGACTCAATCAGCCCCAGCATTTT
. | . | TRBJ2-7 | TRBV6-5 | CASRTGSYEQYF | TGTGCCAGCAGAACAGGTTCGTACGAGCAGTACTTC
. | . | TRBJ1-5 | TRBV6-4 | CASSEGYSNQPQHF | TGTGCCAGCAGTGAAGGATATAGCAATCAGCCCCAGCATTTT